This T cell receptor beta chain was obtained from a study of identical twins. This clonotype was detected only a few times. The germline CDR1 and CDR2 sequences are MNHNS and SASEGT. The V and J ends lost 7 bases and 0 bases respectively, with 13 bases between them. This CDR3 is 15 amino acids long. In TCRdb, the 5' RACE reads were re-called with MiXCR into one record per CDR3 protein. The sample records about 660,000 distinct CDR3 sequences, 8.6% being singletons. The same sample was also studied in work on yellow fever vaccine responses in identical twins.

The source is a woman between 18 and 29 years old in good health. The chain carries TRBV6-1 and TRBJ2-1, with D perhaps being TRBD1 or TRBD2 (5 bases each). The sample taken for sequencing was PBMCs. CDR3 nucleotides: TGTGCCAGCACAGGGACGGGGAGCTCCTACAATGAGCAGTTCTTC. Translating gives CASTGTGSSYNEQFF.